This T cell receptor beta chain was retrieved from a study of post-analysis software for immune sequencing data. The wider study: Multiple sclerosis in the patients followed relapsing-remitting, secondary progressive and progressive-relapsing courses. Overall study findings and caveats: Normalized Chao1 diversity was significantly reduced in patients versus controls. A few TRBV segments occurring more often in patients than controls included TRBV5-6, TRBV5-1 and TRBV20-1. The authors found that F measure strongly co-clustered same-batch samples.

Incorporated into the TCR beta cDNA libraries were unique molecular identifiers, which served to reduce PCR and sequencing biases. Roughly 500,000 cDNA molecules came from about 1 to 10 million T cells. Each CDR3 protein is one row after TCRdb ran MiXCR on the PCR reads. The data contain some 260,000 distinct CDR3 sequences, 30% to 45% of them singletons. J was trimmed by 8 bases and V by 2 bases; bases with no gene match: 13. The CDR3 is made up of 16 amino acids. CDR1 and CDR2 (germline): SGHRS, YFSETQ. Ten or more counts support this clonotype. Its specificity is not known. The J gene is TRBJ1-2, the V gene TRBV5-1, with 9 bases aligning to TRBD1. Sequencing was performed on blood. The sequence was collected from a girl aged 5 to 17 with multiple sclerosis. Written as DNA, the CDR3 is TGCGCCAGCAGCTTCCGGGACAGGGTCGACATCGGCGGCTACACCTTC. Residues: CASSFRDRVDIGGYTF. The variable domain in full, with the rest retrieved from reference TRBV5-1 and TRBJ1-2, is KAGVTQTPRYLIKTRGQQVTLSCSPISGHRSVSWYQQTPGQGLQFLFEYFSETQRNKGNFPGRFSGRQFSNSRSEMNVSTLELGDSALYLCASSFRDRVDIGGYTFGSGTRLTVV.